The 4 T cell receptor beta chains below all came from one sample that was sequenced in a study of T cell clones after liver transplantation. This table comes from immunoSEQ multiplex PCR, and its TCRdb copy is limited to in-frame clones, with some not included. Among tens of thousands of clones, 85% to 95% were seen once, and the ten largest hold 0.75% to 1%. Here the sequenced sample was CD4+ T cells from blood, taken about 27 months after liver transplant. The receptors stem from a human patient who received a liver transplant. Some T cells may be supplied by the graft donor.

The rearrangement uses TRBV4-2 and TRBJ2-3; maybe TRBD2 (6 bases). Between the trimmed V and J ends, which lost 3 bases and 3 bases, there was a span of 10 bases. CDR1 is LGHNA, CDR2 YNFKEQ, per germline. CDR3 size: 14 residues. CDR3 amino acids: CASSQPLATDTQYF. As DNA, the CDR3 is TGTGCCAGCAGCCAGCCCCTAGCGACAGATACGCAGTATTTT.

The chain is built from TRBV5-1 and TRBJ2-3, with 8 bases lining up with TRBD1. With V trimmed by 4 bases and J by 0 bases, 13 bases remained unmatched. The CDR3 covers 18 residues. From germline, CDR1 is SGHRS and CDR2 YFSETQ. The CDR3 reads CASSPRQGSSTSTDTQYF. In DNA form, the CDR3 reads TGCGCCAGCAGCCCGAGACAGGGGTCTTCCACTAGCACAGATACGCAGTATTTT.

The chain recombines TRBV6-5 with TRBJ1-1; 9 bases line up with TRBD1. V lost 4 bases and J lost 7; bases outside the gene matches: 7. The CDR3 has 14 residues. The V gene's germline CDR1 is MNHEY and CDR2 SVGAGI. CDR3 protein: CASSSTGGPFEAFF. As DNA, the CDR3 is TGTGCCAGCAGTTCCACAGGGGGCCCGTTTGAAGCTTTCTTT.

This clone was recorded only once. The chain links TRBV27 to TRBJ2-7, with 11 bases that match TRBD2. The CDR3 runs to 16 residues. CDR1 and CDR2 from the germline V gene are MNHEY and SMNVEV (reference sequence). With V trimmed by 3 bases and J by 6 bases, 10 bases remained unmatched. The CDR3 region has the DNA TGTGCCAGCAGTTTCAGGTCTAGCGGGAGGCCCTCCGAGCAGTACTTC. This gives the protein CASSFRSSGRPSEQYF.